This entry concerns a single TCR beta chain. The data originate from a study of T cell responses to AZD1222 COVID-19 vaccine. The germline CDR1 and CDR2 sequences are MNHEY and SMNVEV (reference sequence). Trimming cost V 4 bases and J 1 base; bases outside gene matches: 2. The CDR3 contains 14 residues. The data were produced by immunoSEQ multiplex PCR, yet TCRdb's version contains in-frame clones alone and is incomplete. Found here are 150,000 or so clones, 85% to 95% of them singletons; the top ten hold less than 1%. The chain carries TRBV27 and TRBJ1-1, with TRBD1 identical over 8 bases. Source: peripheral blood, taken on day 0 of MenACWY control vaccination. The receptor's source is an adult in good health. The CDR3 here is CASSWDRTNTEAFF. The CDR3 DNA is TGTGCCAGCAGTTGGGACAGGACGAACACTGAAGCTTTCTTT.